This TCR beta chain was sequenced during a study of CD8 T cells in ankylosing spondylitis. Study conclusions and caveats: What seemed typical of ankylosing spondylitis blood was a TCR beta motif built from several highly homologous variants.

This clonotype was seen ten or more times. Its target is not known. Mismatch with germline at one junction end may stem from a read error. TCRdb independently ran MiXCR on the 5' RACE reads; one entry per CDR3 protein. The repertoire has 150,000 to 200,000 distinct CDR3 sequences, approximately 10% of them found once; the top ten carry under 35%. This TCR derives from a male donor with ankylosing spondylitis or in good health (not recorded which). Sample: blood, either unsorted or a sorted T cell fraction (not recorded which).

In DNA, the CDR3 is TGCAGCGTCGAAGACTATGAGCAGTTCTTC. It yields the protein CSVEDYEQFF. The V and J genes are TRBV29-1 and TRBJ2-1; D is undetermined. CDR3 length equals 10 residues. Per the germline V gene, CDR1 is SQVTM and CDR2 is ANQGSEA.